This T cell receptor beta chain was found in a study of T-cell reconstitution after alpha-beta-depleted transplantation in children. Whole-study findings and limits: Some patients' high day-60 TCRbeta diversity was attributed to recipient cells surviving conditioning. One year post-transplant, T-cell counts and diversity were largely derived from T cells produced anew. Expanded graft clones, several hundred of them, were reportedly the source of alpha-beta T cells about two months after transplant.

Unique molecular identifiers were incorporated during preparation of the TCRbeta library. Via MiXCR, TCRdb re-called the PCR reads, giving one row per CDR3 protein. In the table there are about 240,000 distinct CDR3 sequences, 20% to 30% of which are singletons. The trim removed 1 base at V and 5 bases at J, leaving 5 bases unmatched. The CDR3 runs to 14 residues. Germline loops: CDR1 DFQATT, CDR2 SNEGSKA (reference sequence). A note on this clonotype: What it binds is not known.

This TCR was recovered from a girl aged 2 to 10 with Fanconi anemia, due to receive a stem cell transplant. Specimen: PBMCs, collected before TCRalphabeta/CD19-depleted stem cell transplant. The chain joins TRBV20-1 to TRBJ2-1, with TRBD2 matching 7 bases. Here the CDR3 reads CSARGLAVHNEQFF. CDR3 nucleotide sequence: TGCAGTGCTAGAGGGCTAGCGGTACACAATGAGCAGTTCTTC.